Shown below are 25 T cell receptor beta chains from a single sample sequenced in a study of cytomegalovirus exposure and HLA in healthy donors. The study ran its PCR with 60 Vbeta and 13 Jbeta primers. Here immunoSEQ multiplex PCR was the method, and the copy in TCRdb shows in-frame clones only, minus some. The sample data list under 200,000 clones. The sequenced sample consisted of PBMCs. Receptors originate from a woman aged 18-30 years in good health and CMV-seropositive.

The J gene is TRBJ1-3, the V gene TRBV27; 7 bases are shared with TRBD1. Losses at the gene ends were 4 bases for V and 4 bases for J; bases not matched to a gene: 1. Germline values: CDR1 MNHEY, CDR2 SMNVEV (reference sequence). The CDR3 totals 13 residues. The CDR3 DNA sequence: TGTGCCAGCAGTTCGGGACAGGGAAACACCATATATTTT. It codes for CASSSGQGNTIYF.

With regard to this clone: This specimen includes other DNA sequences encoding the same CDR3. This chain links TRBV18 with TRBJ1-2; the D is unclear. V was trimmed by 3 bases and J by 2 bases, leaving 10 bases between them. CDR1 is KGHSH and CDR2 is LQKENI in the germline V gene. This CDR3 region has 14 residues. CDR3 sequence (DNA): TGTGCCAGCTCACCTTCGGGAGGGAACTATGGCTACACCTTC. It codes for CASSPSGGNYGYTF.

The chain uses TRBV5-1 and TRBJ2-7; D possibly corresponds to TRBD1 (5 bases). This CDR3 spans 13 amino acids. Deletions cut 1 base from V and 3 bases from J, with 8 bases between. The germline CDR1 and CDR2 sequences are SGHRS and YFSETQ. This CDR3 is CASSLQGNYEQYF. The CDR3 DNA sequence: TGCGCCAGCAGCTTGCAGGGTAACTACGAGCAGTACTTC.

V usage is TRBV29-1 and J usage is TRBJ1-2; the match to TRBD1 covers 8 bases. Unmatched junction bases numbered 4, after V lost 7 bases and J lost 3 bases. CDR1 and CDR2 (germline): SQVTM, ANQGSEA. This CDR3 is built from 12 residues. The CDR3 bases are TGCAGCGGCGGACAGGGAGACTATGGCTACACCTTC. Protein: CSGGQGDYGYTF.

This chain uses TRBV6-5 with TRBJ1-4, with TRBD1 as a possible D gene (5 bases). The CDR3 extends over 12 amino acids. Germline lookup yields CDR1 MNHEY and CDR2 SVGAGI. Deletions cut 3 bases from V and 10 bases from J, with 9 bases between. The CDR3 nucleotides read TGTGCCAGCAGTTATCAGGGCACAAAACTGTTTTTT. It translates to CASSYQGTKLFF.

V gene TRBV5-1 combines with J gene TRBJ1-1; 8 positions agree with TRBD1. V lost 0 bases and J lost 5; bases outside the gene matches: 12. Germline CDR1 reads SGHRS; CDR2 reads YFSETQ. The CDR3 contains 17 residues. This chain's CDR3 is CASSLEGGSQGGTEAFF. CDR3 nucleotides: TGCGCCAGCAGCTTGGAAGGGGGATCACAGGGGGGTACTGAAGCTTTCTTT.

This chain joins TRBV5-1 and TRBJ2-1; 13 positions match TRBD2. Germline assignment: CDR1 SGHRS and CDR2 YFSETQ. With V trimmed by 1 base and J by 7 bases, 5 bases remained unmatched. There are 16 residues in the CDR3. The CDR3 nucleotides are TGCGCCAGCAGCTTGCGGACTAGCGGGAGTGTTAATGAGCAGTTCTTC. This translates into CASSLRTSGSVNEQFF.

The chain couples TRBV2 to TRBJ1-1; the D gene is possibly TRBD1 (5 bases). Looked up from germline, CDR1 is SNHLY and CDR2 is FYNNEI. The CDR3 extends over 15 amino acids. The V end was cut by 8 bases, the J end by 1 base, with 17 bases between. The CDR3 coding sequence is TGTGCCAGCTCAATTTCAATGACAGAGAACACTGAAGCTTTCTTT. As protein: CASSISMTENTEAFF.

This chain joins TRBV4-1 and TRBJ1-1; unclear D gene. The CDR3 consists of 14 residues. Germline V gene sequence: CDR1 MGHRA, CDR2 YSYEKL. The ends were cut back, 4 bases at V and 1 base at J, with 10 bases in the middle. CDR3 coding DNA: TGCGCCAGCAGCCTGGAGATGGGGAACACTGAAGCTTTCTTT. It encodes CASSLEMGNTEAFF.

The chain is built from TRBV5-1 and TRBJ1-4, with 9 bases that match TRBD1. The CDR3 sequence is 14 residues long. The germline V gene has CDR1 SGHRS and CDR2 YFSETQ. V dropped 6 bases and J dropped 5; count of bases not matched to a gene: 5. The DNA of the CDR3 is TGCGCCAGCAACAGAGGGACAGGGAATGAAAAACTGTTTTTT. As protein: CASNRGTGNEKLFF.

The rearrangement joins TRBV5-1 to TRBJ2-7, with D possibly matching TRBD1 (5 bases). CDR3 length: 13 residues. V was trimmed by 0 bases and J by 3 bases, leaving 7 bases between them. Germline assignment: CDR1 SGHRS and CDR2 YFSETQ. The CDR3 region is CASSLEDNYEQYF. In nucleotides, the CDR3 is TGCGCCAGCAGCTTGGAGGACAACTACGAGCAGTACTTC. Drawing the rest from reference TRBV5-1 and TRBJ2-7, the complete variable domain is KAGVTQTPRYLIKTRGQQVTLSCSPISGHRSVSWYQQTPGQGLQFLFEYFSETQRNKGNFPGRFSGRQFSNSRSEMNVSTLELGDSALYLCASSLEDNYEQYFGPGTRLTVT.

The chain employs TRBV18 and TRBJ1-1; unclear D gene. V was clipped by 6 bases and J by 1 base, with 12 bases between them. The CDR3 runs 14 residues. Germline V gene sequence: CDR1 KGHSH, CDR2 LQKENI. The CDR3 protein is CASSSLGGNTEAFF. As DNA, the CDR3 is TGTGCCAGCTCCTCTCTGGGAGGGAACACTGAAGCTTTCTTT.

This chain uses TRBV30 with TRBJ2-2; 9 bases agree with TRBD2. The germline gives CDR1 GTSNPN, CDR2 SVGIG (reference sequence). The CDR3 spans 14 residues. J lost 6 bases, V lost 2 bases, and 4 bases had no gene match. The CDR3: CAWSSSGSSGELFF. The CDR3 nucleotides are TGTGCCTGGAGTAGTAGCGGGAGCTCCGGGGAGCTGTTTTTT.

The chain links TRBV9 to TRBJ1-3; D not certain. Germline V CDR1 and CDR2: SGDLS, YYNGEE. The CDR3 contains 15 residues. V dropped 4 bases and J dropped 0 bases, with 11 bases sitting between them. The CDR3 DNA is TGTGCCAGCAGCATAGAACTTAGCTCTGGAAACACCATATATTTT. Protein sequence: CASSIELSSGNTIYF.

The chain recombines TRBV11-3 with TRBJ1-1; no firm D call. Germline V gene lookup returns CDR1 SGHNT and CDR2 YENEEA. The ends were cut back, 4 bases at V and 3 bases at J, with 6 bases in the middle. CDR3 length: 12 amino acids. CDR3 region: CASSSSDTEAFF. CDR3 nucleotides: TGTGCCAGCAGCTCCTCGGACACTGAAGCTTTCTTT.

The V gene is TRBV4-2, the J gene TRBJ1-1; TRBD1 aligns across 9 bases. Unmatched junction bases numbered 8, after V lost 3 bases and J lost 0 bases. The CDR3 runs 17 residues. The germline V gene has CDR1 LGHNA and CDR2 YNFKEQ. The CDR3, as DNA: TGTGCCAGCAGCCATATTCCCGGGACAGGGATGAACACTGAAGCTTTCTTT. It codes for CASSHIPGTGMNTEAFF.

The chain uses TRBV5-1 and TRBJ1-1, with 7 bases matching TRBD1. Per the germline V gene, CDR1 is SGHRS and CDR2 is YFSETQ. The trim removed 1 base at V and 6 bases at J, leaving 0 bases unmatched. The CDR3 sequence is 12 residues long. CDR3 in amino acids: CASSLQGAEAFF. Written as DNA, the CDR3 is TGCGCCAGCAGCTTGCAGGGGGCTGAAGCTTTCTTT. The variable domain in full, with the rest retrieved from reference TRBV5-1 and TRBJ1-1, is KAGVTQTPRYLIKTRGQQVTLSCSPISGHRSVSWYQQTPGQGLQFLFEYFSETQRNKGNFPGRFSGRQFSNSRSEMNVSTLELGDSALYLCASSLQGAEAFFGQGTRLTVV.

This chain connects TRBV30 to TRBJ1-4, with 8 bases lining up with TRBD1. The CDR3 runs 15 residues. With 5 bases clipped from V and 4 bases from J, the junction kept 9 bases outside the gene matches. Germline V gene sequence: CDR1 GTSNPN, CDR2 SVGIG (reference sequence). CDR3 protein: CAWALTGAHNEKLFF. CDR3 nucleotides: TGTGCCTGGGCCTTGACAGGGGCCCATAATGAAAAACTGTTTTTT.

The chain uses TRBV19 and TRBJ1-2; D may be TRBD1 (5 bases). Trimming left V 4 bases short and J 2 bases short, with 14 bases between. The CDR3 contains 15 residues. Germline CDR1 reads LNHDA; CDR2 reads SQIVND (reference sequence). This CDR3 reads CASSSAGPLNYGYTF. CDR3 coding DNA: TGTGCCAGTAGTAGCGCGGGACCCTTAAACTATGGCTACACCTTC.

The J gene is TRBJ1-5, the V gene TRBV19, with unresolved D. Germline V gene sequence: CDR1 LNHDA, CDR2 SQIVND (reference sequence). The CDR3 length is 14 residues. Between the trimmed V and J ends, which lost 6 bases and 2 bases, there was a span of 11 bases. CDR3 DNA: TGTGCCAGTAGGAACTACGGCGGCAATCAGCCCCAGCATTTT. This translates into CASRNYGGNQPQHF.

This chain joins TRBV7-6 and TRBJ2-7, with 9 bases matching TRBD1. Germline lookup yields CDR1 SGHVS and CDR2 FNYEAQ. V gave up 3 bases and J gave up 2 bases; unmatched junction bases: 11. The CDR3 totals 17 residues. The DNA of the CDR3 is TGTGCCAGCAGCTTGGTAGCCGGACAGGGGTCCCCCTACGAGCAGTACTTC. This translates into CASSLVAGQGSPYEQYF.

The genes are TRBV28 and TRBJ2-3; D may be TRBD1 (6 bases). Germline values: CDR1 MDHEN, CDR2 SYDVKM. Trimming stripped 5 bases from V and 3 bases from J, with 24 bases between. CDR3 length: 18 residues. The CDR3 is CASSDYQRGGPGTDTQYF. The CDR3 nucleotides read TGTGCCAGCAGTGACTACCAACGAGGGGGTCCCGGGACAGATACGCAGTATTTT.

CDR3 DNA sequence: TGTGCCAGCAGCTCCAGGGGGCGCGGATCACCCCTCCACTTT. Protein: CASSSRGRGSPLHF. The chain couples TRBV7-8 to TRBJ1-6; 8 nucleotides line up with TRBD1. Germline V gene lookup returns CDR1 SGHVS and CDR2 FQNEAQ. CDR3 length: 14 amino acids. Trimming at V came to 4 bases and at J to 10 bases, leaving 6 bases not matched to a gene.

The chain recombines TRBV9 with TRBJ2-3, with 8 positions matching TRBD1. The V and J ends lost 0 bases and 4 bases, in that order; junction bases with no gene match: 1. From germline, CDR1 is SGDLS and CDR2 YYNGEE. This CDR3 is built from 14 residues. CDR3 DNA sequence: TGTGCCAGCAGCGTAGGGACAGGGCCAGATACGCAGTATTTT. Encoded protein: CASSVGTGPDTQYF.

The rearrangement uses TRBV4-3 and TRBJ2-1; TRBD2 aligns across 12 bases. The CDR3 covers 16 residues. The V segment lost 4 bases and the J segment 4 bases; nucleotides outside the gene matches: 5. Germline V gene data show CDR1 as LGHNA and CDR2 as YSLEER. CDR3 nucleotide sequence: TGCGCCAGCAGCCGTCGGACTAGCGGGGAATACAATGAGCAGTTCTTC. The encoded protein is CASSRRTSGEYNEQFF.